These 17 T cell receptor beta chains were all obtained from the same sample, sequenced in a study of T cells expressing NK-cell markers. TCRdb reanalyzed the 5' RACE reads, giving one entry per CDR3 protein sequence and no DNA. Found here are approximately 380,000 distinct CDR3 sequences; the top ten clones hold roughly 5.2%. The sequenced material came from blood T cells: a sorted CD56 or NKG2C T cell subset, CD4+ or CD8+ T cells, or bulk PBMC T cells (not recorded which). Receptors originate from a man between 18 and 69 years old in good health.

The chain carries TRBV9 and TRBJ2-3; no DNA is available, so the TRBD1 call from TCRdb remains unchecked. The CDR3 totals 17 residues. Germline lookup yields CDR1 SGDLS and CDR2 YYNGEE. CDR3 region: CASSIHRGPNSTDTQYF.

The V call is TRBV25-1, the J call TRBJ2-3; lacking DNA, the TRBD1 call made by TCRdb goes unchecked. The CDR3 is made up of 13 amino acids. Germline V gene lookup returns CDR1 MGHDK and CDR2 SYGVNS. This chain's CDR3 is CASRREGTDTQYF.

The chain uses TRBV6-1 and TRBJ2-5; with no DNA, the TCRdb D assignment of TRBD1 cannot be verified. From germline, CDR1 is MNHNS and CDR2 SASEGT. This CDR3 contains 14 residues. The chain's CDR3 is CASSTGVVLETQYF.

V is TRBV19 and J is TRBJ2-5; TCRdb lists TRBD2, though no DNA is available to test this call. CDR3 length: 15 amino acids. In germline, CDR1 is LNHDA, CDR2 SQIVND (reference sequence). The CDR3 region is CARYPQAGASETQYF.

The chain recombines TRBV27 with TRBJ1-6; TCRdb reports TRBD1, a call that lacks DNA to check it against. Looked up from germline, CDR1 is MNHEY and CDR2 is SMNVEV (reference sequence). The CDR3 totals 13 residues. CDR3 loop: CASSKGQKDPLHF.

The V and J genes are TRBV20-1 and TRBJ2-1; TCRdb designates TRBD2, a call that cannot be tested without DNA. Germline CDR1 is DFQATT and CDR2 is SNEGSKA (reference sequence). CDR3 length: 11 amino acids. The CDR3 sequence: CTLPRGGEQFF.

The chain carries TRBV12-5 and TRBJ1-6. CDR3 size: 15 residues. Germline V gene sequence: CDR1 LGHNT, CDR2 FRNRAP. CDR3 sequence reads: CASGLGSSRNSPLHF.

The chain joins TRBV24-1 to TRBJ2-7; the D call from TCRdb, TRBD2, cannot be confirmed without DNA. The CDR3 is made up of 16 amino acids. Germline assignment: CDR1 KGHDR and CDR2 SFDVKD. The CDR3 sequence is CATSDGSFSQTYEQYF.

This chain joins TRBV12-3 or TRBV12-4 and TRBJ2-5; without DNA, the TCRdb call of TRBD2 cannot be checked. CDR3 length: 16 residues. This chain's CDR3 is CASSLGLAGSGETQYF.

The rearrangement links TRBV7-9 to TRBJ1-5. This CDR3 region has 15 residues. The germline V gene encodes CDR1 SEHNR and CDR2 FQNEAQ (reference sequence). This CDR3 is CASSSLEADNQPQHF.

V gene TRBV28 combines with J gene TRBJ1-5; the TCRdb D gene call, TRBD1, has no DNA to confirm it. The CDR3 covers 14 residues. Germline V gene lookup returns CDR1 MDHEN and CDR2 SYDVKM. This CDR3 is CASRTGGGGQPQHF.

The chain combines TRBV3-1 with TRBJ2-2; the D gene TCRdb calls, TRBD2, cannot be checked with no DNA. The CDR3 covers 16 residues. Germline-derived CDR1 and CDR2 are LGHDT and YNNKEL (reference sequence). CDR3 sequence: CASSQALAGVTGELFF. Drawing the rest from reference TRBV3-1 and TRBJ2-2, the complete variable domain is DTAVSQTPKYLVTQMGNDKSIKCEQNLGHDTMYWYKQDSKKFLKIMFSYNNKELIINETVPNRFSPKSPDKAHLNLHINSLELGDSAVYFCASSQALAGVTGELFFGEGSRLTVL.

The chain carries TRBV2 and TRBJ2-3; TCRdb names TRBD1, which stays unverified in the absence of DNA. The length of the CDR3 is 15 residues. CDR1 is SNHLY, CDR2 FYNNEI, per germline. The CDR3 spells CASSESGARASTQYF. The full variable domain, with the rest looked up from reference TRBV2 and TRBJ2-3, is EPEVTQTPSHQVTQMGQEVILRCVPISNHLYFYWYRQILGQKVEFLVSFYNNEISEKSEIFDDQFSVERPDGSNFTLKIRSTKLEDSAMYFCASSESGARASTQYFGPGTRLTVL.

The chain carries TRBV20-1 and TRBJ2-1; TCRdb names TRBD2, which stays unverified in the absence of DNA. The germline CDR1 and CDR2 sequences are DFQATT and SNEGSKA (reference sequence). The CDR3 runs 16 residues. CDR3 in amino acids: CSARAIAGGPYNEQFF.

The chain carries TRBV7-2 and TRBJ2-2; lacking DNA, the TRBD1 call made by TCRdb goes unchecked. The germline gives CDR1 SGHTA, CDR2 FQGNSA. CDR3 length: 17 residues. CDR3 in amino acids: CASSLVGDRSNTGELFF.

V gene TRBV7-6 combines with J gene TRBJ1-5. The CDR3 has 13 residues. The germline gives CDR1 SGHVS, CDR2 FNYEAQ. The CDR3 reads CASSYDRGQPQHF.

This chain joins TRBV7-8 and TRBJ2-5; without DNA, the TCRdb call of TRBD1 cannot be checked. From germline, CDR1 is SGHVS and CDR2 FQNEAQ. The CDR3 is 15 residues long. CDR3 sequence reads: CASSLTRVSSETQYF.